The source of this TCR beta chain is a study of blood T cell repertoires in COVID-19. At the level of the study: Some COVID-19 samples were acute and others convalescent; all came from the United States, Italy and Spain. In each case, the material was cDNA or gDNA derived from T cells, B-cell-depleted T cells, or PBMCs.

Original processing methods: Quantification of nucleated cells was approximated via reference gene primer amplification. The repertoire was sequenced with immunoSEQ multiplex PCR; TCRdb's copy has only in-frame clones and lacks some. The D gene and trimming were derived from the DNA, and the V and J assignments and clone size from that table. The sample lists about 100,000 clones; about 82% were seen once. This CDR3 is 14 amino acids long. The V end was cut by 3 bases, the J end by 4 bases, with 14 bases between. Looked up from germline, CDR1 is DFQATT and CDR2 is SNEGSKA (reference sequence). The TCR sequence derives from a man aged 50 to 60 with active or convalescent COVID-19. The sample consisted of peripheral blood. The chain combines TRBV20-1 with TRBJ2-3, with a possible D match to TRBD1 (6 bases). CDR3: CSASSGPGADTQYF. The CDR3 DNA is TGCAGTGCTAGTTCTGGTCCAGGGGCAGATACGCAGTATTTT.